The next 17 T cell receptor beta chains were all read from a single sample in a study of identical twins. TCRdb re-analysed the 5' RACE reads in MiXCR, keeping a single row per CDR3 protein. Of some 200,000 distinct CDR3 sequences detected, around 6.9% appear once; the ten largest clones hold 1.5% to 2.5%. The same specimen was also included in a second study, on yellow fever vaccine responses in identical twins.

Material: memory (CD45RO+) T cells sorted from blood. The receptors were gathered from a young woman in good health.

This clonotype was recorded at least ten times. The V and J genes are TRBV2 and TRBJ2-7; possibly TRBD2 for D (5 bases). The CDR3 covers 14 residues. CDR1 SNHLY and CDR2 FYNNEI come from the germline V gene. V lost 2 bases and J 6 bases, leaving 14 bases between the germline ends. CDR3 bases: TGTGCCAGCAGTGAACTAGGAGGTCTGGGCGAGCAGTACTTC. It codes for CASSELGGLGEQYF.

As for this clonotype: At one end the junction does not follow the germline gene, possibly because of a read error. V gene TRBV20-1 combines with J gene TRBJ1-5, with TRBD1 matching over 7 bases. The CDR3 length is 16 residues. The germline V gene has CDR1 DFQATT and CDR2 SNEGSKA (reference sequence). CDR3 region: CCARQLGTAMNQPQHF. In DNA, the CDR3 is TGCTGTGCTAGACAACTTGGGACAGCGATGAATCAGCCCCAGCATTTT.

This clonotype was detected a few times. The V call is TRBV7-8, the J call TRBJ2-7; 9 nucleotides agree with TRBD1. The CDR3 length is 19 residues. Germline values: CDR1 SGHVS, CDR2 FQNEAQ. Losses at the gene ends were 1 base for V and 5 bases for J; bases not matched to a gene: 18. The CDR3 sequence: CASSLVRGFRGQGVDEQYF. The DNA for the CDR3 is TGTGCCAGCAGCTTAGTTAGGGGTTTTAGGGGACAGGGCGTCGACGAGCAGTACTTC.

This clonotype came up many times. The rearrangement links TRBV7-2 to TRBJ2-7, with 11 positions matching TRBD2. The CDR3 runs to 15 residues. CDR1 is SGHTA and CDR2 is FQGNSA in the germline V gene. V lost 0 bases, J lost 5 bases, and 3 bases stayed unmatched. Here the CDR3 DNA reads TGTGCCAGCAGCTTAGCTCCGGGACTAGCGGACGAGCAGTACTTC. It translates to CASSLAPGLADEQYF. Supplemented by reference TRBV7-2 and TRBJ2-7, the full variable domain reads GAGVSQSPSNKVTEKGKDVELRCDPISGHTALYWYRQSLGQGLEFLIYFQGNSAPDKSGLPSDRFSAERTGGSVSTLTIQRTQQEDSAVYLCASSLAPGLADEQYFGPGTRLTVT.

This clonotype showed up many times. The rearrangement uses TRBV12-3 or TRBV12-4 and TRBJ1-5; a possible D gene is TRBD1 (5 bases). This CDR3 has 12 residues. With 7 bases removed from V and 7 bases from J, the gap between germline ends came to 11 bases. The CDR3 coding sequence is TGTGCCAGCACGCGGGACGGGCAGCCCCAGCATTTT. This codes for CASTRDGQPQHF.

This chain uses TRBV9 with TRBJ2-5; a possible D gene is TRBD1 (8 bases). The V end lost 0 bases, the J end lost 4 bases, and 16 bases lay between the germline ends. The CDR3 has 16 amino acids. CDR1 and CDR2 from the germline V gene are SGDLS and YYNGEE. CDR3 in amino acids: CASSVVGQGGVETQYF. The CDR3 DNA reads TGTGCCAGCAGCGTAGTTGGACAGGGAGGGGTAGAGACCCAGTACTTC.

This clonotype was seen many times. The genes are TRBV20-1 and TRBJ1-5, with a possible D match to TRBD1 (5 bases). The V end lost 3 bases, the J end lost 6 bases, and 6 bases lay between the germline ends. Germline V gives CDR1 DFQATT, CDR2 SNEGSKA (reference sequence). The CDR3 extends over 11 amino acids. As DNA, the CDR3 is TGCAGTGCTAGGGGGGGTCAGCCCCAGCATTTT. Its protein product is CSARGGQPQHF.

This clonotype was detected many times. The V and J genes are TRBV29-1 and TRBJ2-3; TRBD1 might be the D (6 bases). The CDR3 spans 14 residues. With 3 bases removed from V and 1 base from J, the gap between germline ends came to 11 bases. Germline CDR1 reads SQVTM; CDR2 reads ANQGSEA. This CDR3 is CSVERAGGTDTQYF. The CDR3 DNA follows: TGCAGCGTTGAGAGGGCAGGGGGCACAGATACGCAGTATTTT.

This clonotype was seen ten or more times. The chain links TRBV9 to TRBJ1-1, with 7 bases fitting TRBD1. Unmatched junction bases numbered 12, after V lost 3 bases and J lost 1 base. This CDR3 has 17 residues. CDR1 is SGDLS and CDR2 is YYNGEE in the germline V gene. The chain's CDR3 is CASSGQGGPGGNTEAFF. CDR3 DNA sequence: TGTGCCAGCAGCGGACAGGGAGGGCCCGGCGGGAACACTGAAGCTTTCTTT.

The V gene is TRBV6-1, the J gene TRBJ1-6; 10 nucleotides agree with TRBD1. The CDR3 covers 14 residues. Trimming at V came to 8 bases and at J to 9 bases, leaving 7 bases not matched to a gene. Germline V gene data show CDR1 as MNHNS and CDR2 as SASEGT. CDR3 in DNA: TGTGCCAGCCACCCGGGACAGGGGAGTTCACCCCTCCACTTT. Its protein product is CASHPGQGSSPLHF.

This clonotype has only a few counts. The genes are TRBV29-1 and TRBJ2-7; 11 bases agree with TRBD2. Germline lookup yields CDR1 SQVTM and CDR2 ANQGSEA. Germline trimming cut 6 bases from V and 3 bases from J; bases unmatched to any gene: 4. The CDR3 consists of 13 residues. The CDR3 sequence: CSVTGLADYEQYF. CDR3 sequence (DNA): TGCAGCGTAACGGGACTAGCGGACTACGAGCAGTACTTC.

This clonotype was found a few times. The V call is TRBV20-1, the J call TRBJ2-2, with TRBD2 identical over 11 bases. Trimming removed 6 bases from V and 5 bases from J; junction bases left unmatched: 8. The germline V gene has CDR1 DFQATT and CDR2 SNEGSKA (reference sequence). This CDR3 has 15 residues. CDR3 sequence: CSAKIAGGNTGELFF. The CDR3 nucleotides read TGCAGTGCGAAAATAGCGGGAGGGAATACCGGGGAGCTGTTTTTT.

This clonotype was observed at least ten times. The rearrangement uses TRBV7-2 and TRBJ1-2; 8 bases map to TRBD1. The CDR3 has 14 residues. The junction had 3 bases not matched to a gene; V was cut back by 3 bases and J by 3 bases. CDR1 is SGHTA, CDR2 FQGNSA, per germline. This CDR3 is CASSFTGGDYGYTF. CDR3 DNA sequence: TGTGCCAGCAGCTTTACAGGGGGGGACTATGGCTACACCTTC.

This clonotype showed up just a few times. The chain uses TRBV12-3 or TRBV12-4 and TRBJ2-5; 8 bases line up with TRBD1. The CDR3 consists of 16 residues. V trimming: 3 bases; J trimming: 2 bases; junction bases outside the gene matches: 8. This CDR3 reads CASSFRTTGVQETQYF. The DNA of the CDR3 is TGTGCCAGCAGTTTCCGCACGACAGGGGTTCAAGAGACCCAGTACTTC.

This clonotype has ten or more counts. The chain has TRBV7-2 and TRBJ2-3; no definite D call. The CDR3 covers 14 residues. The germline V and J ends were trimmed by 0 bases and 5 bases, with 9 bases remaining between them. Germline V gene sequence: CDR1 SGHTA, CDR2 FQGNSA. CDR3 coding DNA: TGTGCCAGCAGCTTAGCGGGAAATGTAGATACGCAGTATTTT. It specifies CASSLAGNVDTQYF.

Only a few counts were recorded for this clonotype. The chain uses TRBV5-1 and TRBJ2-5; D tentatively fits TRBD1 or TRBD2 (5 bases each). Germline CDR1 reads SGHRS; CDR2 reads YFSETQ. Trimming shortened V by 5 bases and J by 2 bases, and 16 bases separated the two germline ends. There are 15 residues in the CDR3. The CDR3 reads CASRQTPGRQETQYF. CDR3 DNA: TGCGCCAGCAGGCAAACACCGGGACGGCAAGAGACCCAGTACTTC.

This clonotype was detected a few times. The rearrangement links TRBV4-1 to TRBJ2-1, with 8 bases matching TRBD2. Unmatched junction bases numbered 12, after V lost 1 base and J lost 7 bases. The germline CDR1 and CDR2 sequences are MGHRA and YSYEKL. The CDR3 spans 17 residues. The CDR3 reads CASSQAPGSGSENEQFF. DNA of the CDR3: TGCGCCAGCAGCCAAGCCCCGGGGAGCGGGAGCGAAAATGAGCAGTTCTTC.